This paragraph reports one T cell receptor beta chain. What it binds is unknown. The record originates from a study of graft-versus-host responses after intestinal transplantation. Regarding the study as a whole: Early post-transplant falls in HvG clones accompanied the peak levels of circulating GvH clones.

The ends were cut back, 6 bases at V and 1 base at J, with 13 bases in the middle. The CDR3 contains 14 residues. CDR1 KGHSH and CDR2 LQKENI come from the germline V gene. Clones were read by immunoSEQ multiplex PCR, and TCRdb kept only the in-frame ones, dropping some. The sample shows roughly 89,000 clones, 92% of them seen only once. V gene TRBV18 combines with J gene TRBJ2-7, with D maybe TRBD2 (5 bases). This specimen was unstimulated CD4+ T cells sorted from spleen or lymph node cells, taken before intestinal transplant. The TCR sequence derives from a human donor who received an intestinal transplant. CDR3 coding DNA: TGTGCCAGCTCGGTGGGTGGGGAGTCCTACGAGCAGTACTTC. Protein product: CASSVGGESYEQYF.